Listed here are 19 T cell receptor beta chains from one sample, sequenced in a study of control samples from healthy donors and cancer patients. Produced via immunoSEQ multiplex PCR; TCRdb's table is partial and in-frame only. The sample shows 70,000 to 100,000 clones, 91% of them seen only once. The sequenced sample consisted of blood. The receptors here all came from a man aged 50 or older in good health.

The chain joins TRBV12-3 or TRBV12-4 to TRBJ1-2; D not resolved. The CDR3 length is 13 residues. V dropped 6 bases and J dropped 5 bases, with 13 bases sitting between them. The CDR3 spells CASSLGREYGYTF. The CDR3 region has the DNA TGTGCCAGCAGCCTTGGACGGGAATATGGCTACACCTTC.

V gene TRBV5-6 combines with J gene TRBJ2-7, with TRBD1 matching over 7 bases. There are 15 residues in the CDR3. The germline V gene encodes CDR1 SGHDT and CDR2 YYEEEE. After removal of 4 bases from V and 11 bases from J, the junction contained 18 bases not matched to a gene. The CDR3 spells CASSRYDRDLLGKYF. The CDR3 nucleotides are TGTGCCAGCAGCCGGTATGACAGGGACCTGTTGGGGAAGTACTTC. The full variable domain, its missing parts supplied by reference TRBV5-6 and TRBJ2-7, is DAGVTQSPTHLIKTRGQQVTLRCSPKSGHDTVSWYQQALGQGPQFIFQYYEEEERQRGNFPDRFSGHQFPNYSSELNVNALLLGDSALYLCASSRYDRDLLGKYFGPGTRLTVT.

The V gene is TRBV30, the J gene TRBJ1-2, with 7 bases that match TRBD1. The germline CDR1 and CDR2 sequences are GTSNPN and SVGIG (reference sequence). The junction had 9 bases not matched to a gene; V was cut back by 0 bases and J by 5 bases. This CDR3 comprises 15 residues. The CDR3 loop is CAWSVSGTVAYGYTF. In nucleotides, the CDR3 is TGTGCCTGGAGTGTATCCGGGACAGTAGCATATGGCTACACCTTC.

The chain employs TRBV5-1 and TRBJ2-7, with 10 bases lining up with TRBD1. This CDR3 spans 15 amino acids. Trimming removed 1 base from V and 4 bases from J; junction bases left unmatched: 5. The V gene's germline CDR1 is SGHRS and CDR2 YFSETQ. CDR3 nucleotides: TGCGCCAGCAGCTTGTCGGGACAGGGGCTGTACGAGCAGTACTTC. Translation: CASSLSGQGLYEQYF.

To note about this clone: In the same sample, other DNA sequences code for this CDR3. This chain links TRBV24-1 with TRBJ2-3, with D uncertain. The V end was cut by 5 bases, the J end by 5 bases, with 4 bases between. The CDR3 has 11 amino acids. Germline lookup yields CDR1 KGHDR and CDR2 SFDVKD. The CDR3 loop is CATSVGDTQYF. In DNA form, the CDR3 reads TGTGCCACCAGTGTTGGAGATACGCAGTATTTT.

V usage is TRBV3-1 (or the pseudogene TRBV3-2) and J usage is TRBJ1-2; tentative D call: TRBD1 (5 bases). The CDR3 is 14 amino acids. CDR1 and CDR2 (germline): LGHDT, YNNKEL (reference sequence). Trimming stripped 1 base from V and 1 base from J, with 7 bases between. The CDR3 is CASSQGGVNYGYTF. The CDR3 region has the DNA TGTGCCAGCAGCCAAGGGGGCGTTAACTATGGCTACACCTTC.

This chain uses TRBV30 with TRBJ2-2; TRBD1 is a possible D gene (6 bases). Deletions cut 2 bases from V and 3 bases from J, with 19 bases between. The V gene's germline CDR1 is GTSNPN and CDR2 SVGIG (reference sequence). The CDR3 consists of 17 residues. The CDR3 loop reads CAWSRGRQGIDTGELFF. The CDR3 DNA reads as TGTGCCTGGAGTCGGGGAAGGCAGGGGATAGACACCGGGGAGCTGTTTTTT.

The rearrangement links TRBV19 to TRBJ1-2, with 7 bases that match TRBD1. Trimming cost V 8 bases and J 4 bases; bases outside gene matches: 10. The CDR3 is made up of 14 amino acids. Per the germline V gene, CDR1 is LNHDA and CDR2 is SQIVND (reference sequence). The CDR3, as DNA: TGTGCCAGTCACTACCGGGACAGAGCCTATGGCTACACCTTC. It codes for CASHYRDRAYGYTF.

The gene calls are TRBV6-6 and TRBJ2-1, with TRBD2 matching over 11 bases. With 5 bases clipped from V and 7 bases from J, the junction kept 16 bases outside the gene matches. The V gene's germline CDR1 is MNHNY and CDR2 SVGAGI (reference sequence). The CDR3 totals 18 residues. The CDR3 DNA reads TGTGCCAGCAGTCCCGATAGGCTAGCGGGGGGCCCAAAGAATGAGCAGTTCTTC. This encodes CASSPDRLAGGPKNEQFF.

The chain combines TRBV4-1 with TRBJ2-1, with 7 nucleotides matching TRBD2. The CDR3 consists of 13 residues. V lost 7 bases, J lost 8 bases, and 8 bases stayed unmatched. Germline CDR1 is MGHRA and CDR2 is YSYEKL. CDR3 bases: TGCGCCAGCAATGCGGGAGACCGGGATGAGCAGTTCTTC. Encoded protein: CASNAGDRDEQFF.

The rearrangement links TRBV3-1 (or the pseudogene TRBV3-2) to TRBJ1-2, with D possibly matching TRBD1 (5 bases). The CDR3 spans 12 residues. CDR1 LGHDT and CDR2 YNNKEL come from the germline V gene (reference sequence). Trimming removed 6 bases from V and 8 bases from J, with 13 bases in between. CDR3 DNA sequence: TGTGCCAGCAGACTTACAGGTTTCGGCTACACCTTC. It translates to CASRLTGFGYTF.

The CDR3 region is CASSSQRQSSGNTIYF. CDR3 bases: TGTGCCAGCAGCTCCCAAAGACAGAGCTCTGGAAACACCATATATTTT. The chain combines TRBV7-9 with TRBJ1-3; D possibly corresponds to TRBD1 (5 bases). Germline V CDR1 and CDR2: SEHNR, FQNEAQ (reference sequence). The CDR3 has 16 amino acids. V was pared by 4 bases and J by 0 bases, with 13 bases between.

The chain has TRBV19 and TRBJ2-4, with D uncertain. Germline CDR1 LNHDA, CDR2 SQIVND (reference sequence). The V end was cut by 1 base, the J end by 4 bases, with 11 bases between. The length of the CDR3 is 15 residues. CDR3 amino acids: CASSIGSGQKNIQYF. The CDR3 nucleotides are TGTGCCAGTAGTATAGGAAGTGGGCAAAAAAACATTCAGTACTTC.

V and J are TRBV11-1 and TRBJ2-1, with D perhaps assigned TRBD1 or TRBD2 (5 bases each). The CDR3 is 16 amino acids. Trimming shortened V by 1 base and J by 1 base, and 11 bases separated the two germline ends. Germline values: CDR1 SGHAT, CDR2 FQDESV (reference sequence). In DNA form, the CDR3 reads TGTGCCAGCAGCTTAGAGGGGTGGGGGTCCTACAATGAGCAGTTCTTC. Its protein is CASSLEGWGSYNEQFF.

The genes are TRBV7-8 and TRBJ1-3; D ambiguous. V was shortened by 1 base and J by 0 bases, with 7 bases between the two germline ends. CDR1 SGHVS and CDR2 FQNEAQ come from the germline V gene. The CDR3 sequence is 15 residues long. Here the CDR3 DNA reads TGTGCCAGCAGCTTAGGTGCAGTCTCTGGAAACACCATATATTTT. Its protein product is CASSLGAVSGNTIYF.

The rearrangement uses TRBV30 and TRBJ1-3; D unclear. Germline CDR1 and CDR2: GTSNPN and SVGIG (reference sequence). Trimming cost V 0 bases and J 0 bases, with 9 bases left between them. The CDR3 is 15 residues long. CDR3 nucleotide sequence: TGTGCCTGGAGTGTGGGCGGATACTCTGGAAACACCATATATTTT. Amino acid sequence: CAWSVGGYSGNTIYF.

The J gene is TRBJ1-5, the V gene TRBV6-5; D unresolved. Per germline, CDR1 MNHEY and CDR2 SVGAGI. The CDR3 totals 13 residues. Trimming cost V 10 bases and J 1 base, with 11 bases left between them. In DNA form, the CDR3 reads TGTGCCACCCGGGTGGGGAGCAATCAGCCCCAGCATTTT. This gives the protein CATRVGSNQPQHF.

This chain connects TRBV18 to TRBJ1-2; the D gene is possibly TRBD1 (6 bases). V lost 0 bases and J 6 bases, leaving 11 bases between the germline ends. The germline V gene encodes CDR1 KGHSH and CDR2 LQKENI. The CDR3 sequence is 14 residues long. CDR3 sequence: CASSPPSGAHGYTF. The CDR3 nucleotides read TGTGCCAGCTCACCACCTTCAGGGGCCCATGGCTACACCTTC.

Points on this clone: The junction differs from germline at one of its ends, possibly a read error. The genes are TRBV24-1 and TRBJ1-1; D is possibly TRBD1 (6 bases). The CDR3 length is 13 residues. Germline CDR1 and CDR2: KGHDR and SFDVKD. This CDR3 reads CATGSTGNPEAFF. CDR3 in DNA: TGTGCCACCGGATCAACAGGGAACCCTGAAGCTTTCTTT.